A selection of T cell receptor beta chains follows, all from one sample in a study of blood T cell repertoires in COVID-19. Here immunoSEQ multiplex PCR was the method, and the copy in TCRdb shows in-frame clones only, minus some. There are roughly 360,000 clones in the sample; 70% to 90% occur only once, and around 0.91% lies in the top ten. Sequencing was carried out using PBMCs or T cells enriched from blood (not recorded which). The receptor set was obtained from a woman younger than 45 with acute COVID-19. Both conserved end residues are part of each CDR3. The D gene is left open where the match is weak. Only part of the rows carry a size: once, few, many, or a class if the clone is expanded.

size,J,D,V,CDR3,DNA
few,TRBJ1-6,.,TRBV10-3,CAIGMSRDNSPLHF,TGTGCCATCGGAATGTCCCGGGATAATTCACCCCTCCACTTT
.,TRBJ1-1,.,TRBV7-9,CASSLEERTEAFF,TGTGCCAGCAGCTTAGAGGAGAGAACTGAAGCTTTCTTT
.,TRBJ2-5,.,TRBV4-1,CASSPGPAGQETQYF,TGCGCCAGCAGCCCCGGCCCAGCGGGCCAAGAGACCCAGTACTTC
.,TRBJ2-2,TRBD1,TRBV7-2,CASSLVRGQAKSNTGELFF,TGTGCCAGCAGCTTAGTTCGGGGACAGGCGAAGTCGAACACCGGGGAGCTGTTTTTT
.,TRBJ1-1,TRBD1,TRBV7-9,CASSLGGGVVIFEAFF,TGTGCCAGCAGCTTAGGAGGGGGCGTAGTTATTTTTGAAGCTTTCTTT
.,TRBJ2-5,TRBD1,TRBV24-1,CATSDPGQAESETQYF,TGTGCCACCAGTGACCCGGGACAGGCCGAGTCAGAGACCCAGTACTTC
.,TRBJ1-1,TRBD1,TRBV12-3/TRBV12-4,CASSPWDRGEAFF,TGTGCCAGCAGTCCGTGGGACAGAGGTGAAGCTTTCTTT
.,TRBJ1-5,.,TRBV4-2,CASSRLDRAGNQPQHF,TGTGCCAGCAGCCGATTGGACAGAGCGGGCAATCAGCCCCAGCATTTT
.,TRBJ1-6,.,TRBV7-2,CASRPGTLNSPLHF,TGTGCCAGCAGGCCCGGGACACTTAATTCACCCCTCCACTTT
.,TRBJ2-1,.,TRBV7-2,CASSPQRAVLGNEQFF,TGTGCCAGCAGCCCGCAGAGGGCGGTGCTTGGCAATGAGCAGTTCTTC
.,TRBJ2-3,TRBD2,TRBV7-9,CASSLGLAGDTQYF,TGTGCCAGCAGCTTAGGACTAGCGGGGGATACGCAGTATTTT
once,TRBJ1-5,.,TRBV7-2,CASSEGTGVNQPQHF,TGTGCCAGCAGCGAAGGGACGGGGGTAAATCAGCCCCAGCATTTT
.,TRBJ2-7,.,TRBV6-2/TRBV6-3,CASSYQQGFSYEQYF,TGTGCCAGCAGTTATCAGCAGGGCTTCTCCTACGAGCAGTACTTC
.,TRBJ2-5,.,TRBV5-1,CASSLGQIQETQYF,TGCGCCAGCAGCTTGGGACAGATCCAAGAGACCCAGTACTTC
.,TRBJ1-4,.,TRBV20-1,CSASRQGATNEKLFF,TGCAGTGCTAGTCGCCAGGGTGCAACTAATGAAAAACTGTTTTTT
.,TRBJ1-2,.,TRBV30,CAWTVQYGYTF,TGTGCCTGGACTGTACAGTATGGCTACACCTTC
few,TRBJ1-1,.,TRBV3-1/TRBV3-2,CASRRREGSEAFF,TGTGCCAGCAGACGGAGGGAGGGGAGTGAAGCTTTCTTT
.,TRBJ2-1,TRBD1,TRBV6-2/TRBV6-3,CASSTTGDNEQFF,TGTGCCAGCAGTACGACAGGGGATAATGAGCAGTTCTTC
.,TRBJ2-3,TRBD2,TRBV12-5,CASGLVLRAAGTSVGSHTDTQYF,TGTGCTAGTGGTTTGGTACTCAGGGCCGCCGGGACTAGCGTGGGGTCACACACAGATACGCAGTATTTT
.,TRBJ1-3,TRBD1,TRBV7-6,CASSPSTGVGNTIYF,TGTGCCAGCAGCCCATCGACAGGGGTCGGAAACACCATATATTTT
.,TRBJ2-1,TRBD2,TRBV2,CASRGASGGYNEQFF,TGTGCCAGCAGGGGGGCTAGCGGGGGATACAATGAGCAGTTCTTC
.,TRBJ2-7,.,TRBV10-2,CASSESILLAGANEQYF,TGCGCCAGCAGTGAGTCGATTTTACTTGCGGGCGCAAACGAGCAGTACTTC
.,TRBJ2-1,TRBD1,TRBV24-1,CATRGTGAHNEQFF,TGTGCCACCAGAGGGACAGGGGCGCACAATGAGCAGTTCTTC
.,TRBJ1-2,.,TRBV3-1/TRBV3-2,CASSQGQGYTF,TGTGCCAGCAGCCAAGGGCAGGGCTACACCTTC
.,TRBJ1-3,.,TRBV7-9,CASSSRDIRNTIYF,TGTGCCAGCAGCAGCCGGGACATCAGAAACACCATATATTTT
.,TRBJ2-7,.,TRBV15,CATSGLGFKSYEQYF,TGTGCCACCAGCGGCCTAGGATTTAAATCCTACGAGCAGTACTTC
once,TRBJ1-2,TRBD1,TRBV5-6,CASSRTGHYGYTF,TGTGCCAGCAGCCGGACAGGCCACTATGGCTACACCTTC
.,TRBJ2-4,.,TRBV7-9,CASSPPGPSGGKNIQYF,TGTGCCAGCAGCCCACCCGGGCCGAGCGGAGGGAAAAACATTCAGTACTTC
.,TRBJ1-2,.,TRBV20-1,CSAGGLYTF,TGCAGTGCCGGGGGACTTTACACCTTC
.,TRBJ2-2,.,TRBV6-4,CASSDSGDSYTGELFF,TGTGCCAGCAGTGACTCGGGGGACTCTTACACCGGGGAGCTGTTTTTT
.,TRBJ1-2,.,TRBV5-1,CASSETIHNYGYTF,TGCGCCAGCAGCGAGACAATACACAACTATGGCTACACCTTC
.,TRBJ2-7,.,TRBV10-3,CAIAEGAESYEQYF,TGTGCCATCGCGGAGGGGGCGGAATCGTACGAGCAGTACTTC
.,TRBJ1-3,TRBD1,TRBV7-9,CASSLTRDRETGNTIYF,TGTGCCAGCAGCCTAACCCGGGACAGGGAAACTGGAAACACCATATATTTT
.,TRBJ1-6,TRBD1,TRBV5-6,CASSLGDRENSPLHF,TGTGCCAGCAGCTTGGGGGACAGGGAGAATTCACCCCTCCACTTT
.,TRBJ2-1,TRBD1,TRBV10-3,CAISARGREFNKQFF,TGTGCCATCAGTGCAAGGGGGCGCGAGTTCAATAAGCAGTTCTTC
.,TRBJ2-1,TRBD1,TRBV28,CAGTGTGGNEQFF,TGTGCCGGAACCGGGACAGGGGGCAATGAGCAGTTCTTC
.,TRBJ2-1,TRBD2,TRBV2,CASSERGGPYNEQFF,TGTGCCAGCAGTGAACGGGGGGGCCCCTACAATGAGCAGTTCTTC
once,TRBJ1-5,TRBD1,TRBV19,CASNNLDRVKGPQHF,TGTGCCAGTAATAACCTGGACAGGGTAAAAGGGCCCCAGCATTTT
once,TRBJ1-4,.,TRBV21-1,CASSPQQGCEKLFF,TGTGCCAGCAGCCCCCAACAGGGGTGTGAAAAACTGTTTTTT
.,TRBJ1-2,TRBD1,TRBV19,CASWTGGGPDYGYTF,TGTGCCAGTTGGACAGGGGGCGGACCCGACTATGGCTACACCTTC